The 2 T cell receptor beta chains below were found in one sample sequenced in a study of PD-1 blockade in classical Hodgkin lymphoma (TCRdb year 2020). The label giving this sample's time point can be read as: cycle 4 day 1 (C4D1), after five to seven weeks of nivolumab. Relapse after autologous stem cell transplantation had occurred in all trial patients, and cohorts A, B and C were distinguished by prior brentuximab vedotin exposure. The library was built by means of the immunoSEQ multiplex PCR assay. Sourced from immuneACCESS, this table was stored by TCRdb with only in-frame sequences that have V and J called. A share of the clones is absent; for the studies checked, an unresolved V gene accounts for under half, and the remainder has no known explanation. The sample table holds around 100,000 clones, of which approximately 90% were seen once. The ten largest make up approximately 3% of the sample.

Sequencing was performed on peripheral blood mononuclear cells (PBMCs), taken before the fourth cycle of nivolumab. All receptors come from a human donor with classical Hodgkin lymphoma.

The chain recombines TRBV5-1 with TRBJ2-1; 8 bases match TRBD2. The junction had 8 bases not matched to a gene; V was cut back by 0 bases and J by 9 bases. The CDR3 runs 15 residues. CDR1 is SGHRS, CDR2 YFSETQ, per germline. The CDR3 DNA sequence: TGCGCCAGCAGCTTGGACGGGGGGGCCCCGGCTGAGCAGTTCTTC. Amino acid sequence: CASSLDGGAPAEQFF.

Here the CDR3 reads CAWADGGNYGYTF. DNA for the CDR3: TGTGCCTGGGCGGATGGGGGTAACTATGGCTACACCTTC. This rearrangement joins TRBV30 to TRBJ1-2, with TRBD1 as a possible D gene (5 bases). The CDR3 spans 13 residues. Germline assignment: CDR1 GTSNPN and CDR2 SVGIG (reference sequence). The V end lost 5 bases, the J end lost 1 base, and 11 bases lay between the germline ends.